This T cell receptor beta chain was identified during a study of blood T cells in healthy people across ages (dated by TCRdb to about 2015). Notes on the research overall: Template switching captured roughly one uniquely barcoded TCR beta cDNA molecule per two T cells in model experiments. Age-related changes in TCR beta repertoire diversity were measured in the study by deep sequencing normalized with unique cDNA molecular identifiers. The donors were divided into four age groups: young (average about 15 years), middle-aged (roughly 40), aged (approximately 62) and long-lived (roughly 82). The study analyzed two additional independent replicas of 1 million unique cDNA reads from the same blood draw for two donors, one aged 18 to 29 and one aged 80 or older. To avoid experimental bias, donors of different ages were randomly spread across the sequencing lanes. What the study reported, not specific to this receptor: The percentage of naive T cells measured by flow cytometry correlated strongly with observed TCR beta diversity. The CMV infection status of donors was not known, potentially confounding age-related changes in expanded clonotypes. As age increased, observed TCR beta diversity per million T cells dropped in a roughly linear way, and a significant reduction was already evident by age about 40. Bulk unsorted PBMC profiling prevented conclusive comparison of naive and antigen-experienced compartments. Estimates of total diversity based on one million sequenced T cells were regarded as lower bounds and as underestimates. Compared with the aged group, the long-lived group had more naive CD4+ T cells, fewer expanded clones and increased TCR diversity, a pattern suggesting age selection.

This clonotype was seen more than once but under ten times. No cognate antigen has been identified for it. No per-base quality is available; no much larger clone lies one base away. Systemically healthy Caucasian individuals from Russia, over 30 in total and aged about 6 to 90 years, were included as donors. Approximately 11 milliliters of peripheral blood were drawn from each donor into EDTA-treated Vacutainer tubes. Ficoll-Paque density-gradient centrifugation was used to isolate PBMCs, with at least 7 million per sample. Trizol reagent was used to extract total RNA from PBMCs, with at least 5.5 micrograms per sample. The percentages of naive CD45RAhigh/CD27high T cells were determined by flow cytometry on a PBMC aliquot from every donor. Counted from cysteine to phenylalanine, this CDR3 has 15 amino acids. Solely the CDR3 DNA is kept, with 45 bases framed from the first base. From a lookup of the germline V gene, CDR1 and CDR2 are SGDLS and YYNGEE. V is reduced by 4 bases and J by 3 bases, leaving a spacing of 16 bases between them.

The receptor library was made with 5' RACE. Instrument on record: Illumina HiSeq 2500. A second PCR of about 6 to 11 cycles was performed with a sample-barcoded 5' primer and a J-beta primer mix. Each TCR beta cDNA molecule received a unique molecular identifier from a template-switch 5' adaptor carrying 12 random nucleotides. At least 2.5 million CDR3-containing paired-end reads were obtained from each sample. All of the RNA was converted into first-strand cDNA using the Mint cDNA synthesis kit, with a TRBC-specific oligonucleotide serving as the primer. All cDNA was treated with uracil-DNA glycosylase and then went through a first 18-cycle PCR with the universal primers M1SS and BC2_uni_R. The source study handled its data this way. For normalization, 1 million high-quality reads were randomly selected from each sample, with every read carrying a distinct molecular identifier. Instead of being binned into consensus sequences, reads with shared molecular identifiers were discarded. MiTCR, set to a Q25 quality threshold and the strictest error-elimination algorithm, was used for CDR3 identification, clonotype clustering and error correction. A nonparametric unseen species model using Euler transformation provided a lower-bound estimate of total TCR beta diversity. TCRdb ran its own pipeline on the public reads, namely fastp trimming at Q25 and MiXCR clone calling, and kept in-frame beta chains. Every distinct CDR3 protein forms one entry, paired with its most common genes and DNA. The V and J calls come from TCRdb's annotation, not from the publication. For this sample there are around 800,000 distinct CDR3 sequences; less than 70% appear just once. Jointly, the top ten make up about two fifths of the sample.

The chain joins TRBV9 to TRBJ2-5; the D segment might be TRBD1 or TRBD2, since each matches 6 bases. The material sequenced was blood. This receptor was obtained from an elderly man in good health. The bases are TGTGCCAGCAGCTACAGTCGGGGGCGGGAAGAGACCCAGTACTTC. Its amino acids are CASSYSRGREETQYF.